The rows below give T cell receptor beta chains drawn from one sample of a study of chemoradiotherapy in HPV16-positive cancers. Repertoires were generated with immunoSEQ multiplex PCR, while TCRdb's copy carries only in-frame clones and drops some. Here the sample spans 12,000 to 15,000 clones, roughly 91% being singletons. The sequences come from blood, collected from a patient who underwent chemoradiotherapy. The receptors stem from a human donor with HPV-associated anogenital cancer. Each CDR3 is given with its conserved first and last residue. The D gene is left open where the match is weak. Clone size is not always given. Where it is, it says once, few, many or a class for expanded clones.

V,size,J,D,DNA,CDR3
TRBV7-9,NA,TRBJ2-1,NA,TGTGCCAGCAGCTTAGCCCGGGGCAGTTACAATGAGCAGTTCTTC,CASSLARGSYNEQFF
TRBV2,NA,TRBJ1-3,NA,TGTGCCAGCAGTGAAGAGGAGGGGGGGGCGCCGGGAAACACCATATATTTT,CASSEEEGGAPGNTIYF
TRBV19,NA,TRBJ1-5,TRBD1,TGTGCCAGTAGCCGCCAAACAGGGGGCAATCAGCCCCAGCATTTT,CASSRQTGGNQPQHF
TRBV5-5,NA,TRBJ2-5,TRBD1,TGTGCCAGCAGCTTGGGTCACAGGGGGCACCAAGAGACCCAGTACTTC,CASSLGHRGHQETQYF
TRBV6-4,NA,TRBJ2-3,TRBD2,TGTGCCAGCGGGACGGGGGGGGGCACAGATACGCAGTATTTT,CASGTGGGTDTQYF
TRBV4-1,once,TRBJ2-3,TRBD2,TGCGCCAGCAGCCAAATACTAGCGGGGGGGAGAGATACGCAGTATTTT,CASSQILAGGRDTQYF
TRBV7-9,NA,TRBJ2-3,NA,TGTGCCAGCAGTCGAGGACAGTACACAGATACGCAGTATTTT,CASSRGQYTDTQYF
TRBV21-1,NA,TRBJ2-7,NA,TGTGCCAGCAGCGCCTCTCTTCGATGGGAGCAGTACTTC,CASSASLRWEQYF
TRBV9,once,TRBJ1-1,TRBD1,TGTGCCAGCAGCAGACAGACAGGGGAAGTTTCAAAAGCTTTCTTT,CASSRQTGEVSKAFF
TRBV9,NA,TRBJ2-6,NA,TGTGCCAGCAGCGTATCGGGAAGCTCTGGGGCCAACGTCCTGACTTTC,CASSVSGSSGANVLTF
TRBV29-1,once,TRBJ1-3,TRBD1,TGCAGCGCCGGGACAGAAGGAAACACCATATATTTT,CSAGTEGNTIYF
TRBV2,NA,TRBJ1-6,NA,TGTGCCAGCACTGGACAGATTAACTATAATTCACCCCTCCACTTT,CASTGQINYNSPLHF
TRBV11-2,NA,TRBJ2-7,TRBD1,TGTGCCAGCAGCCCAATCCGACAGGGGGCAGGGGAGCAGTACTTC,CASSPIRQGAGEQYF
TRBV5-1,NA,TRBJ2-7,NA,TGCGCCAGCAGCTTGGGTGGGCGGCTGACCTACGAGCAGTACTTC,CASSLGGRLTYEQYF
TRBV19,NA,TRBJ1-5,NA,TGTGCCAGTAGGGGGGGCAGCTTCGAGCGGAGCAATCAGCCCCAGCATTTT,CASRGGSFERSNQPQHF
TRBV15,few,TRBJ1-5,TRBD1,TGTGCCACCAGCAGAGTCGGGACAGGTCAGCCCCAGCATTTT,CATSRVGTGQPQHF
TRBV6-6,NA,TRBJ1-1,NA,TGTGCCAGCAGTTACGGAGGGGACCCAGAGGGAGCTTTCTTT,CASSYGGDPEGAFF
TRBV6-4,NA,TRBJ1-2,NA,TGTGCCAGCAGCCCCCGCGGGGGGGGCGCTGGGGATGGCTACACCTTC,CASSPRGGGAGDGYTF
TRBV9,NA,TRBJ2-2,TRBD2,TGTGCCAGCAGCGTAGTTGCGGGGGGCGGGAACACCGGGGAGCTGTTTTTT,CASSVVAGGGNTGELFF
TRBV6-4,once,TRBJ2-7,NA,TGTGCCAGCAGTGACTCGCGAGGTAGGTACGAGCAGTACTTC,CASSDSRGRYEQYF
TRBV7-9,NA,TRBJ1-4,TRBD1,TGTGCCAGCAGCTTAAGTCCCGGGACAGGGAATGAAAAACTGTTTTTT,CASSLSPGTGNEKLFF
TRBV5-5,NA,TRBJ2-4,TRBD2,TGTGCCAGCAGCTTGGAATCTAGCGGGGTAAATCCCGACATTCAGTACTTC,CASSLESSGVNPDIQYF
TRBV5-6,NA,TRBJ2-7,NA,TGTGCCAGCAGCTCACGGCAGGGGCTAGGGTGGGAGCAGTACTTC,CASSSRQGLGWEQYF